This T cell receptor beta chain was documented in a study of T cell changes during pregnancy in multiple sclerosis. Concerning this clone: Relative to the germline gene, one junction end is altered; a read error may explain this.

This CDR3 is built from 15 residues. CDR1 and CDR2 (germline): KGHSH, LQKENI. Repertoires were generated with immunoSEQ multiplex PCR, while TCRdb's copy carries only in-frame clones and drops some. Of tens of thousands of clones listed, 80% to 95% are singletons. The source is a female donor with multiple sclerosis, enrolled in a pregnancy study. The input for sequencing was peripheral blood, taken in the first trimester of pregnancy. The chain links TRBV18 to TRBJ1-5; D gene ambiguous. CDR3 in DNA: TGTGCCAGCTCACCAAAACGGACTAGCAATCAACCCCAGCATTTT. This translates into CASSPKRTSNQPQHF. Complete variable domain (other parts from reference TRBV18 and TRBJ1-5): NAGVMQNPRHLVRRRGQEARLRCSPMKGHSHVYWYRQLPEEGLKFMVYLQKENIIDESGMPKERFSAEFPKEGPSILRIQQVVRGDSAAYFCASSPKRTSNQPQHFGDGTRLSIL.